This passage covers 6 T cell receptor beta chains from one sample sequenced in a study of T cell responses to AZD1222 COVID-19 vaccine. Profiled with immunoSEQ multiplex PCR; TCRdb holds only in-frame clones, not every one. Among 100,000 to 150,000 clones listed, about nine tenths were seen once. Sequencing was performed on peripheral blood, taken on day 0 of AZD1222 vaccination. All receptors derive from an adult in good health.

This clone was observed a handful of times. The gene calls are TRBV9 and TRBJ2-3, with D perhaps TRBD2 (5 bases). Germline CDR1 reads SGDLS; CDR2 reads YYNGEE. The CDR3 contains 14 residues. V was shortened by 1 base and J by 8 bases, with 14 bases between the two germline ends. The CDR3 reads CASSVTDSLGTQYF. The CDR3 DNA follows: TGTGCCAGCAGCGTAACGGACTCCTTAGGTACGCAGTATTTT.

The rearrangement joins TRBV9 to TRBJ2-3, with 7 nucleotides matching TRBD2. Germline values: CDR1 SGDLS, CDR2 YYNGEE. The CDR3 has 14 residues. J was trimmed by 3 bases and V by 3 bases; bases with no gene match: 4. Here the CDR3 reads CASSAMRGTDTQYF. The CDR3 DNA is TGTGCCAGCAGCGCCATGCGGGGGACAGATACGCAGTATTTT.

The V and J genes are TRBV11-2 and TRBJ2-7, with 10 bases lining up with TRBD1. Germline assignment: CDR1 SGHAT and CDR2 FQNNGV. CDR3 length: 15 residues. J was trimmed by 2 bases and V by 4 bases; bases with no gene match: 5. As DNA, the CDR3 is TGTGCCAGCAGCTCAAGGACAGGGGGGACCTACGAGCAGTACTTC. Translated, it gives CASSSRTGGTYEQYF.

V and J are TRBV6-5 and TRBJ2-5; D is uncertain. Germline CDR1 is MNHEY and CDR2 is SVGAGI. The CDR3 has 11 amino acids. V lost 8 bases and J 3 bases, leaving 7 bases between the germline ends. The CDR3 is CASGRKETQYF. The CDR3 DNA sequence: TGTGCCAGCGGCCGAAAAGAGACCCAGTACTTC.

This sequence joins TRBV19 and TRBJ2-3; no reliable D call. The CDR3 is 14 amino acids. From germline, CDR1 is LNHDA and CDR2 SQIVND (reference sequence). The ends were cut back, 5 bases at V and 1 base at J, with 10 bases in the middle. This CDR3 is CASSARWGTDTQYF. In nucleotides, the CDR3 is TGTGCCAGTAGTGCCCGGTGGGGCACAGATACGCAGTATTTT.

V is TRBV19 and J is TRBJ2-1, with 7 bases matching TRBD2. The CDR3 is 14 residues long. V gave up 5 bases and J gave up 4 bases; unmatched junction bases: 5. Germline lookup yields CDR1 LNHDA and CDR2 SQIVND (reference sequence). As DNA, the CDR3 is TGTGCCAGTAGTTTGACTAGCCTGTACAATGAGCAGTTCTTC. Translating gives CASSLTSLYNEQFF.